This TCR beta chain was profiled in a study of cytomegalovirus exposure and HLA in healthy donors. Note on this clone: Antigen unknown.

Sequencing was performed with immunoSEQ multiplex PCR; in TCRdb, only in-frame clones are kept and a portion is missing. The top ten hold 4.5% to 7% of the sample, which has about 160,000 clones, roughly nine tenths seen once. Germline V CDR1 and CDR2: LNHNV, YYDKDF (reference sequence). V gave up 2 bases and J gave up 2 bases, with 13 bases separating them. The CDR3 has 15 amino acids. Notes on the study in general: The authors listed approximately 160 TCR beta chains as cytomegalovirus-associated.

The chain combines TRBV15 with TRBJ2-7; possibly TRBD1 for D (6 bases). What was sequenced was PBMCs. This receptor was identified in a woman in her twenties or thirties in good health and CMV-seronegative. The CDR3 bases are TGTGCCACCAGCAGAACCGTGGGACACACCTACGAGCAGTACTTC. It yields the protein CATSRTVGHTYEQYF.